This T cell receptor (beta chain) came from a study of response to subunit inactivated influenza vaccine. General study findings and limits: There was a suggestion from the authors that each seasonal influenza vaccination recruits few new T cells.

TCRdb used MiXCR to reprocess the RT-PCR reads, holding one entry per CDR3 protein. The sample lists 530,000 or so distinct CDR3 sequences, around 15% seen once, with around 10% in the top ten. About this clonotype: Its antigen is still unknown. The CDR3 end shows no conserved phenylalanine or tryptophan, and so a read error is likely.

The CDR3 totals 12 residues. From germline, CDR1 is SGHRS and CDR2 YFSETQ. The V and J ends lost 5 bases and 0 bases respectively, with 6 bases between them. The V gene is TRBV5-1, the J gene TRBJ2-7; the D is unclear. This clonotype was obtained from a man aged 50-60 years who received an inactivated influenza vaccine. The starting material was PBMCs from blood, obtained 11 to 12 days after vaccination. CDR3 sequence: CASSLPSYEQYL. CDR3 nucleotide sequence: TGCGCCAGCAGTCTCCCCTCCTACGAGCAGTACTTA.